These 6 T cell receptor beta chains came from one sample sequenced in a study of T cell responses to AZD1222 COVID-19 vaccine. Repertoires were generated with immunoSEQ multiplex PCR, while TCRdb's copy carries only in-frame clones and drops some. The table shows approximately 94,000 clones, with around nine tenths occurring only once. The sequencing here drew on peripheral blood, taken on day 0 of AZD1222 vaccination. These receptors all stem from an adult in good health.

The chain is built from TRBV13 and TRBJ1-1, with 7 bases matching TRBD1. The germline CDR1 and CDR2 sequences are PRHDT and FYEKMQ (reference sequence). The CDR3 is made up of 13 amino acids. After removal of 4 bases from V and 4 bases from J, the junction contained 3 bases not matched to a gene. The CDR3 here is CASSSNRGTEAFF. The CDR3, as DNA: TGTGCCAGCAGCTCCAACAGGGGCACTGAAGCTTTCTTT.

The chain recombines TRBV19 with TRBJ1-1; 7 nucleotides match TRBD1. This CDR3 contains 15 residues. The trim removed 8 bases at V and 3 bases at J, leaving 12 bases unmatched. Per germline, CDR1 LNHDA and CDR2 SQIVND (reference sequence). This CDR3 is CASSILRGEDTEAFF. Written as DNA, the CDR3 is TGTGCCAGTTCAATCCTCAGGGGGGAGGACACTGAAGCTTTCTTT.

The J gene is TRBJ2-2, the V gene TRBV5-8, with a possible D match to TRBD2 (5 bases). V was pared by 1 base and J by 6 bases, with 13 bases between. Germline loops: CDR1 SGHTS, CDR2 YDEGEE. This CDR3 is 15 amino acids long. DNA of the CDR3: TGTGCCAGCAGCTTGAGCGGACTGGAGGCCGGGGAGCTGTTTTTT. The encoded protein is CASSLSGLEAGELFF.

The gene calls are TRBV2 and TRBJ1-5, with a weak D call TRBD1 (5 bases). The CDR3 consists of 14 residues. Germline loops: CDR1 SNHLY, CDR2 FYNNEI. Deletions cut 8 bases from V and 0 bases from J, with 11 bases between. The CDR3 DNA sequence: TGTGCCAGCGGGGACCTAAATAGCAATCAGCCCCAGCATTTT. This sequence encodes CASGDLNSNQPQHF.

The chain carries TRBV7-3 and TRBJ2-1; D is unclear. CDR3 length: 16 residues. V was pared by 0 bases and J by 4 bases, with 13 bases between. CDR1 is SGHTA, CDR2 FQGTGA, per germline. The CDR3 loop reads CASSLTSDLHYNEQFF. CDR3 DNA: TGTGCCAGCAGCTTAACCTCCGACTTACATTACAATGAGCAGTTCTTC.

CDR3 residues: CASSLDWTSSYEQYF. DNA for the CDR3: TGTGCCAGCAGCCTAGACTGGACCAGCTCCTACGAGCAGTACTTC. The rearrangement links TRBV7-2 to TRBJ2-7; D is ambiguous. CDR3 length equals 15 residues. Germline assignment: CDR1 SGHTA and CDR2 FQGNSA. The ends were cut back, 5 bases at V and 0 bases at J, with 14 bases in the middle.